The next 16 T cell receptor beta chains were all read from a single sample in a study of regulatory T cells in long-lasting Graves disease. To make TCR beta libraries, researchers used iRepertoire HTBI primers and Arm-PCR of CDR3 regions. Each CDR3 protein gets one entry after TCRdb re-called the multiplex PCR reads with MiXCR. The sample has a few hundred thousand distinct CDR3 sequences, 20% to 25% seen once. The time point is: persistent/refractory GD, antithyroid drugs over 5 years with positive TRAb. Scientists built the TCR library using RNA that was extracted from PBMCs. This specimen consisted of peripheral blood mononuclear cells (PBMCs), obtained when the disease was refractory, from a patient treated with antithyroid drugs. The receptors were sampled from a woman aged 40 to 55 with Graves disease.

This clonotype came up a few times. The chain links TRBV6-1 to TRBJ2-7; D unresolved. From germline, CDR1 is MNHNS and CDR2 SASEGT. Trimming shortened V by 6 bases and J by 5 bases, and 14 bases separated the two germline ends. This CDR3 spans 13 amino acids. Written as DNA, the CDR3 is TGTGCCAGCAGCCGCGAGGCTCGGAACGAGCAGTACTTC. It translates to CASSREARNEQYF.

This clonotype was picked up many times. The rearrangement links TRBV11-2 to TRBJ1-1; 7 bases match TRBD1. The CDR3 contains 15 residues. V trimming: 5 bases; J trimming: 0 bases; junction bases outside the gene matches: 6. The germline V gene has CDR1 SGHAT and CDR2 FQNNGV. CDR3 sequence reads: CASSPGTAMNTEAFF. DNA of the CDR3: TGTGCCAGCAGCCCAGGGACAGCCATGAACACTGAAGCTTTCTTT. The full variable domain, with the rest looked up from reference TRBV11-2 and TRBJ1-1, is EAGVAQSPRYKIIEKRQSVAFWCNPISGHATLYWYQQILGQGPKLLIQFQNNGVVDDSQLPKDRFSAERLKGVDSTLKIQPAKLEDSAVYLCASSPGTAMNTEAFFGQGTRLTVV.

This clonotype was recorded many times. V usage is TRBV12-3 or TRBV12-4 and J usage is TRBJ2-6, with D possibly being TRBD2 (6 bases). The CDR3 has 15 residues. Trimming left V 7 bases short and J 3 bases short, with 13 bases between. CDR3 coding DNA: TGTGCCAGCATACCAGCGGGTAGTGGGGCCAACGTCCTGACTTTC. As protein: CASIPAGSGANVLTF.

The rearrangement joins TRBV4-1 to TRBJ1-4; TRBD1 might be the D (5 bases). The V gene lost 3 bases and the J gene lost 8 bases, with 19 bases spanning the gap. The CDR3 consists of 16 residues. Germline CDR1 is MGHRA and CDR2 is YSYEKL. Written as DNA, the CDR3 is TGCGCCAGCAGCCAGGTGACAGAACTAATTCACGAAAAACTGTTTTTT. Residues: CASSQVTELIHEKLFF.

The chain recombines TRBV7-9 with TRBJ2-2; D remains unclear. In germline, CDR1 is SEHNR, CDR2 FQNEAQ (reference sequence). This CDR3 is 16 amino acids long. The V end lost 1 base, the J end lost 0 bases, and 9 bases lay between the germline ends. The CDR3 region has the DNA TGTGCCAGCAGCTTAGGCACGGCATCGAACACCGGGGAGCTGTTTTTT. Protein: CASSLGTASNTGELFF.

The genes are TRBV9 and TRBJ2-7; the match to TRBD2 covers 7 bases. Germline V gene lookup returns CDR1 SGDLS and CDR2 YYNGEE. With 3 bases clipped from V and 5 bases from J, the junction kept 8 bases outside the gene matches. The CDR3 extends over 14 amino acids. CDR3 coding DNA: TGTGCCAGCAGCGCCACCGGGGGGTTCCACGAGCAGTACTTC. Amino acid sequence: CASSATGGFHEQYF.

At least ten counts were recorded for this clonotype. DNA of the CDR3: TGTGCCAGCAGTTTAGGGGGGTCGGACGAGCAGTACTTC. Translating it yields CASSLGGSDEQYF. The rearrangement joins TRBV28 to TRBJ2-7, with D possibly matching TRBD2 (6 bases). Germline CDR1 MDHEN, CDR2 SYDVKM. The CDR3 extends over 13 amino acids. V lost 2 bases to trimming and J lost 5 bases, with 10 bases between them.

This clonotype was seen a handful of times. The rearrangement links TRBV6-1 to TRBJ1-1; 7 bases match TRBD1. This CDR3 is built from 15 residues. Germline-derived CDR1 and CDR2 are MNHNS and SASEGT. V lost 5 bases to trimming and J lost 6 bases; unmatched junction nucleotides: 12. The CDR3 DNA is TGTGCCAGCAGTCATCGACAGGGCCGGGTTGCTGAAGCTTTCTTT. It yields the protein CASSHRQGRVAEAFF.

The table lists this clonotype with many counts. The genes are TRBV2 and TRBJ1-2; 9 nucleotides match TRBD1. Losses at the gene ends were 5 bases for V and 6 bases for J; bases not matched to a gene: 4. There are 13 residues in the CDR3. Looked up from germline, CDR1 is SNHLY and CDR2 is FYNNEI. In DNA, the CDR3 is TGTGCCAGCAGTCCGACAGGGGGGCATGGCTACACCTTC. It translates to CASSPTGGHGYTF.

Concerning this clonotype itself: One junction end disagrees with the germline gene, perhaps due to a read error. The rearrangement joins TRBV28 to TRBJ2-2; D remains unclear. This CDR3 spans 16 amino acids. Germline V lookup: CDR1 MDHEN, CDR2 SYDVKM. The CDR3 loop reads CASSLGRKPDTGELFF. In nucleotides, the CDR3 is TGCGCCAGCAGCCTTGGCCGAAAGCCGGACACCGGGGAGCTGTTTTTT.

Notes on this clonotype: A clone one base away is much larger, so this may be a read error. The rearrangement links TRBV5-1 to TRBJ2-4, with 11 bases that match TRBD2. V shed 0 bases and J 3 bases; nucleotides not matched to a gene: 8. Germline loops: CDR1 SGHRS, CDR2 YFSETQ. CDR3 size: 18 residues. The CDR3 sequence: CASSLGRLAGSRKNIQYF. The DNA of the CDR3 is TGCGCCAGCAGCTTGGGAAGACTAGCGGGATCCCGCAAAAACATTCAGTACTTC.

This clonotype was observed many times. As DNA, the CDR3 is TGTGCCAGCAGTTACCGGGGGACAGGGGGCGAAGATGGAGCTTTCTTT. This encodes CASSYRGTGGEDGAFF. V gene TRBV28 combines with J gene TRBJ1-1, with 12 bases aligning to TRBD1. The CDR3 loop spans 16 amino acids. Germline V gives CDR1 MDHEN, CDR2 SYDVKM. V was clipped by 4 bases and J by 10 bases; unmatched bases: 13.

The table lists this clonotype with many counts. This chain uses TRBV2 with TRBJ2-4; possible D gene TRBD1, 6 bases. Germline-derived CDR1 and CDR2 are SNHLY and FYNNEI. V shed 6 bases and J shed 4 bases, with 10 bases lying between them. This CDR3 has 13 residues. CDR3 in amino acids: CASRGAMKNIQYF. The CDR3 DNA sequence: TGTGCCAGCAGGGGGGCGATGAAAAACATTCAGTACTTC.

This clonotype was detected ten times or more. This sequence joins TRBV27 and TRBJ1-1; D gene uncertain. Trimming cost V 2 bases and J 1 base, with 8 bases left between them. The CDR3 extends over 14 amino acids. Germline lookup yields CDR1 MNHEY and CDR2 SMNVEV (reference sequence). CDR3 sequence (DNA): TGTGCCAGCAGTTTAGGAGGGAGGAACACTGAAGCTTTCTTT. Translated: CASSLGGRNTEAFF.

This clonotype was seen at least ten times. The rearrangement joins TRBV28 to TRBJ2-7; the match to TRBD2 covers 11 bases. The V gene end was trimmed by 7 bases and the J gene end by 7 bases; junction bases not matched to a gene: 9. The CDR3 is 14 amino acids. CDR1 and CDR2 (germline): MDHEN, SYDVKM. CDR3 in amino acids: CASIHSGRAREQYF. Here the CDR3 DNA reads TGTGCCAGCATTCATAGCGGGAGGGCCCGGGAGCAGTACTTC.

The sample holds a few counts of this clonotype. This rearrangement joins TRBV14 to TRBJ2-7; D might be TRBD2 (6 bases). Trimming took 3 bases from V and 6 from J, leaving 12 bases between them. The CDR3 runs 13 residues. CDR1 SGHDN and CDR2 FVKESK come from the germline V gene. In DNA form, the CDR3 reads TGTGCCAGCAGCCAGACTAGAGGAGGCGAGCAGTACTTC. Translation gives CASSQTRGGEQYF.